The rows below give T cell receptor beta chains drawn from one sample of a study of blood T cell repertoires in COVID-19. Only in-frame clones appear in the TCRdb table, and some are missing; sequencing was by immunoSEQ multiplex PCR. Found here are some 180,000 clones, 81% of them singletons; the top ten hold more than 9.5%. Sequencing input: peripheral blood. Receptors were obtained from a woman aged 40 to 55 with COVID-19, enrolled during active disease. Both conserved end residues are part of each CDR3. Fields, in order: CDR3 protein, CDR3 DNA, clone size, D gene, V gene, J gene. D genes are given only for firm matches. For some rows the clone size is stated as once, few or many, or as a class when expanded; others skip it.

CDR3 protein: CASMDTTAGSPLHF
CDR3 DNA: TGTGCCAGTATGGATACAACAGCGGGTTCACCCCTCCACTTT
clone size: NA
D gene: NA
V gene: TRBV19
J gene: TRBJ1-6

CDR3 protein: CASSLGLAGRDTQYF
CDR3 DNA: TGCGCCAGCAGCTTGGGTTTAGCGGGAAGGGATACGCAGTATTTT
clone size: NA
D gene: TRBD2
V gene: TRBV5-1
J gene: TRBJ2-3

CDR3 protein: CASSYQGNEKLFF
CDR3 DNA: TGTGCCAGCAGTTACCAGGGTAATGAAAAACTGTTTTTT
clone size: NA
D gene: NA
V gene: TRBV27
J gene: TRBJ1-4

CDR3 protein: CASNTDSGGGETQYF
CDR3 DNA: TGTGCCAGCAACACCGATAGCGGGGGTGGGGAGACCCAGTACTTC
clone size: NA
D gene: TRBD2
V gene: TRBV3-1/TRBV3-2
J gene: TRBJ2-5

CDR3 protein: CASSLYRYNSPLHF
CDR3 DNA: TGTGCCAGCTCACTCTACAGATATAATTCACCCCTCCACTTT
clone size: NA
D gene: NA
V gene: TRBV18
J gene: TRBJ1-6

CDR3 protein: CASSLVTYGYTF
CDR3 DNA: TGTGCCAGCAGCTTAGTTACATATGGCTACACCTTC
clone size: NA
D gene: NA
V gene: TRBV7-9
J gene: TRBJ1-2

CDR3 protein: CASSISGAGRAQHF
CDR3 DNA: TGTGCCAGTAGTATATCGGGCGCAGGGAGGGCCCAGCATTTT
clone size: NA
D gene: NA
V gene: TRBV19
J gene: TRBJ1-5

CDR3 protein: CASSHGGADNSPLHF
CDR3 DNA: TGTGCCAGCAGTCACGGGGGGGCAGATAATTCACCCCTCCACTTT
clone size: many
D gene: NA
V gene: TRBV6-5
J gene: TRBJ1-6

CDR3 protein: CASSPGAETQYF
CDR3 DNA: TGTGCCAGCAGCCCGGGAGCGGAGACCCAGTACTTC
clone size: NA
D gene: NA
V gene: TRBV3-1/TRBV3-2
J gene: TRBJ2-5

CDR3 protein: CASSFTGAFNQPQHF
CDR3 DNA: TGTGCCAGCAGTTTCACAGGAGCCTTCAATCAGCCCCAGCATTTT
clone size: many
D gene: NA
V gene: TRBV28
J gene: TRBJ1-5

CDR3 protein: CASSPDRGGTEAFF
CDR3 DNA: TGTGCCAGCAGTCCGGACAGGGGGGGCACTGAAGCTTTCTTT
clone size: NA
D gene: TRBD1
V gene: TRBV2
J gene: TRBJ1-1

CDR3 protein: CASSLSTGDTGELFF
CDR3 DNA: TGTGCCAGCAGCCTATCGACAGGAGACACCGGGGAGCTGTTTTTT
clone size: NA
D gene: NA
V gene: TRBV11-2
J gene: TRBJ2-2

CDR3 protein: CASSWLVGSDTQYF
CDR3 DNA: TGTGCCAGCAGCTGGCTAGTAGGTTCAGATACGCAGTATTTT
clone size: NA
D gene: NA
V gene: TRBV3-1/TRBV3-2
J gene: TRBJ2-3

CDR3 protein: CASSLARGMYGYTF
CDR3 DNA: TGTGCCAGCAGCTTAGCTAGGGGGATGTATGGCTACACCTTC
clone size: few
D gene: NA
V gene: TRBV11-2
J gene: TRBJ1-2

CDR3 protein: CASSIYSRGGLNEKLFF
CDR3 DNA: TGTGCCAGTAGTATCTATTCCCGAGGGGGTTTAAATGAAAAACTGTTTTTT
clone size: NA
D gene: NA
V gene: TRBV19
J gene: TRBJ1-4